This record concerns one T cell receptor (beta chain) sequence. Its antigen is still unknown. The data were taken from a study of cytomegalovirus exposure and HLA in healthy donors. Study-level background: The study placed around 80% of its 398 genotyped donors in the Caucasian-associated ancestry cluster. Study-level findings and limits: CMV serostatus was the only recorded immune exposure for donors.

CDR3 size: 16 residues. The V gene end was trimmed by 2 bases and the J gene end by 9 bases; junction bases not matched to a gene: 9. Germline CDR1 MNHEY, CDR2 SVGAGI. The study ran its PCR with 60 Vbeta and 13 Jbeta primers. The data were produced by immunoSEQ multiplex PCR, yet TCRdb's version contains in-frame clones alone and is incomplete. The sample has about 140,000 clones; roughly four fifths are singletons. This receptor was taken from a man younger than 35 in good health and CMV-seropositive. This rearrangement joins TRBV6-5 to TRBJ2-5, with TRBD2 matching over 13 bases. Sequencing was done on a sample of PBMCs. The CDR3 nucleotides are TGTGCCAGCAGTTACCGGACTAGCGGGAGAAGGGAGGCCCAGTACTTC. It yields the protein CASSYRTSGRREAQYF.